The rows below give T cell receptor beta chains drawn from one sample of a study of T cell responses to AZD1222 COVID-19 vaccine. Only in-frame clones appear in the TCRdb table, and some are missing; sequencing was by immunoSEQ multiplex PCR. The data contain some 150,000 clones, roughly 90% of them seen just once; the ten biggest clones take up about 1.6%. Sequencing was performed on peripheral blood, taken 28 days after the second AZD1222 dose. These receptors were taken from an adult who received the AZD1222 COVID-19 vaccine. The CDR3 runs from the conserved cysteine through the conserved F or W. The order of the fields is CDR3 length, V gene, clone size, D gene, J gene, CDR3 protein, CDR3 DNA. A D gene is named only where the DNA matches it firmly. Size values are once, few and many counts, or a class for expanded clones, and some rows have none.

cdr3_length: 15
v_call: TRBV5-1
clone_size: NA
d_call: NA
j_call: TRBJ2-5
cdr3_aa: CASSSWPWRQETQYF
cdr3_nt: TGCGCCAGCAGCTCCTGGCCCTGGCGGCAAGAGACCCAGTACTTC

cdr3_length: 15
v_call: TRBV5-1
clone_size: NA
d_call: TRBD1
j_call: TRBJ2-2
cdr3_aa: CASSLGRDRTGELFF
cdr3_nt: TGCGCCAGCAGCTTGGGGAGGGACAGGACCGGGGAGCTGTTTTTT

cdr3_length: 16
v_call: TRBV27
clone_size: NA
d_call: NA
j_call: TRBJ1-5
cdr3_aa: CASSPVQGSLTRPQHF
cdr3_nt: TGTGCCAGCAGTCCCGTCCAAGGAAGCCTCACGAGGCCCCAGCATTTT

cdr3_length: 20
v_call: TRBV9
clone_size: once
d_call: TRBD2
j_call: TRBJ2-3
cdr3_aa: CASSPSKSAGGSLGTDTQYF
cdr3_nt: TGTGCCAGCAGCCCTTCGAAATCTGCGGGGGGTTCGTTGGGGACAGATACGCAGTATTTT

cdr3_length: 12
v_call: TRBV2
clone_size: NA
d_call: NA
j_call: TRBJ2-1
cdr3_aa: CASSVYYNEQFF
cdr3_nt: TGTGCCAGCAGTGTATACTACAATGAGCAGTTCTTC

cdr3_length: 15
v_call: TRBV27
clone_size: NA
d_call: NA
j_call: TRBJ2-1
cdr3_aa: CASSPMGGPYNEQFF
cdr3_nt: TGTGCCAGCAGTCCAATGGGGGGGCCCTACAATGAGCAGTTCTTC

cdr3_length: 14
v_call: TRBV19
clone_size: NA
d_call: NA
j_call: TRBJ1-3
cdr3_aa: CASSGRTSGNTIYF
cdr3_nt: TGTGCCAGTAGTGGGCGGACCTCTGGAAACACCATATATTTT

cdr3_length: 14
v_call: TRBV20-1
clone_size: NA
d_call: TRBD1
j_call: TRBJ1-1
cdr3_aa: CSASVTGSGTEAFF
cdr3_nt: TGCAGTGCTAGTGTGACAGGGTCGGGCACTGAAGCTTTCTTT

cdr3_length: 14
v_call: TRBV9
clone_size: NA
d_call: NA
j_call: TRBJ2-7
cdr3_aa: CASSVGAGNYEQYF
cdr3_nt: TGTGCCAGCAGCGTGGGCGCGGGGAATTACGAGCAGTACTTC

cdr3_length: 14
v_call: TRBV28
clone_size: NA
d_call: TRBD1
j_call: TRBJ1-5
cdr3_aa: CASSPGTGGKAQHF
cdr3_nt: TGTGCCAGCAGTCCTGGGACAGGGGGCAAGGCCCAGCATTTT

cdr3_length: 12
v_call: TRBV10-3
clone_size: NA
d_call: NA
j_call: TRBJ2-7
cdr3_aa: CAIKAGSYEQYF
cdr3_nt: TGTGCCATCAAGGCAGGATCCTACGAGCAGTACTTC

cdr3_length: 16
v_call: TRBV27
clone_size: NA
d_call: NA
j_call: TRBJ1-5
cdr3_aa: CASSFNPPRRNQPQHF
cdr3_nt: TGTGCCAGCAGTTTCAACCCGCCTAGACGGAATCAGCCCCAGCATTTT

cdr3_length: 15
v_call: TRBV19
clone_size: NA
d_call: NA
j_call: TRBJ2-4
cdr3_aa: CASGGDSLAKNIQYF
cdr3_nt: TGTGCCAGCGGCGGGGACTCCCTAGCCAAAAACATTCAGTACTTC

cdr3_length: 14
v_call: TRBV3-1/TRBV3-2
clone_size: once
d_call: NA
j_call: TRBJ1-5
cdr3_aa: CASSQGRSLAPQHF
cdr3_nt: TGTGCCAGCAGCCAAGGACGCTCACTAGCGCCCCAGCATTTT

cdr3_length: 16
v_call: TRBV4-1
clone_size: NA
d_call: TRBD1
j_call: TRBJ1-2
cdr3_aa: CASSQETGGVRYGYTF
cdr3_nt: TGCGCCAGCAGCCAAGAGACAGGGGGGGTCCGCTATGGCTACACCTTC

cdr3_length: 19
v_call: TRBV7-3
clone_size: few
d_call: NA
j_call: TRBJ2-3
cdr3_aa: CASSLRRSGLRAVTDTQYF
cdr3_nt: TGTGCCAGCAGCTTAAGGAGGTCGGGACTTCGAGCAGTAACAGATACGCAGTATTTT

cdr3_length: 15
v_call: TRBV7-6
clone_size: NA
d_call: NA
j_call: TRBJ1-2
cdr3_aa: CASSSQGGGYYGYTF
cdr3_nt: TGTGCCAGCAGCTCGCAGGGCGGGGGATACTATGGCTACACCTTC

cdr3_length: 16
v_call: TRBV27
clone_size: NA
d_call: NA
j_call: TRBJ1-2
cdr3_aa: CASSFYPRDTYYGYTF
cdr3_nt: TGTGCCAGCAGTTTCTACCCCCGGGACACGTACTATGGCTACACCTTC

cdr3_length: 14
v_call: TRBV9
clone_size: NA
d_call: NA
j_call: TRBJ2-7
cdr3_aa: CASSAVGPGQKQYF
cdr3_nt: TGTGCCAGCAGCGCCGTGGGTCCCGGACAGAAGCAGTACTTC

cdr3_length: 14
v_call: TRBV5-1
clone_size: once
d_call: NA
j_call: TRBJ1-1
cdr3_aa: CASSLDRQNTEAFF
cdr3_nt: TGCGCCAGCAGCTTGGATCGCCAGAACACTGAAGCTTTCTTT

cdr3_length: 15
v_call: TRBV24-1
clone_size: NA
d_call: NA
j_call: TRBJ2-1
cdr3_aa: CATSGTTSSYNEQFF
cdr3_nt: TGTGCCACCAGTGGGACCACTAGCTCCTACAATGAGCAGTTCTTC

cdr3_length: 14
v_call: TRBV19
clone_size: NA
d_call: TRBD1
j_call: TRBJ1-6
cdr3_aa: CASKPGQGFSPLHF
cdr3_nt: TGTGCCAGTAAGCCGGGACAGGGGTTTTCACCCCTCCACTTT

cdr3_length: 15
v_call: TRBV5-1
clone_size: NA
d_call: NA
j_call: TRBJ2-7
cdr3_aa: CASSGGGENSYEQYF
cdr3_nt: TGCGCCAGCAGCGGCGGCGGGGAAAACTCCTACGAGCAGTACTTC

cdr3_length: 16
v_call: TRBV30
clone_size: NA
d_call: NA
j_call: TRBJ1-5
cdr3_aa: CAWRGEGTPSNQPQHF
cdr3_nt: TGTGCCTGGAGGGGCGAGGGGACACCTAGCAATCAGCCCCAGCATTTT

cdr3_length: 14
v_call: TRBV9
clone_size: few
d_call: TRBD1
j_call: TRBJ1-2
cdr3_aa: CASSVMDRGKGYTF
cdr3_nt: TGTGCCAGCAGCGTAATGGACAGGGGGAAAGGCTACACCTTC

cdr3_length: 15
v_call: TRBV6-5
clone_size: NA
d_call: NA
j_call: TRBJ1-1
cdr3_aa: CASSYDRKMNTEAFF
cdr3_nt: TGTGCCAGCAGTTATGATCGGAAAATGAACACTGAAGCTTTCTTT

cdr3_length: 16
v_call: TRBV27
clone_size: NA
d_call: NA
j_call: TRBJ1-1
cdr3_aa: CASSTRGRGLNTEAFF
cdr3_nt: TGTGCCAGCAGTACCCGTGGAAGGGGATTAAACACTGAAGCTTTCTTT

cdr3_length: 13
v_call: TRBV5-1
clone_size: NA
d_call: NA
j_call: TRBJ1-2
cdr3_aa: CASSLGLAYGYTF
cdr3_nt: TGCGCCAGCAGCTTGGGACTGGCCTATGGCTACACCTTC

cdr3_length: 14
v_call: TRBV2
clone_size: NA
d_call: TRBD1
j_call: TRBJ1-5
cdr3_aa: CASSAGQGRQPQHF
cdr3_nt: TGTGCCAGCAGTGCGGGACAGGGGAGGCAGCCCCAGCATTTT

cdr3_length: 14
v_call: TRBV18
clone_size: once
d_call: NA
j_call: TRBJ1-5
cdr3_aa: CASSPQGGNQPQHF
cdr3_nt: TGTGCCAGCTCACCACAAGGGGGAAATCAGCCCCAGCATTTT

cdr3_length: 15
v_call: TRBV27
clone_size: NA
d_call: TRBD1
j_call: TRBJ2-2
cdr3_aa: CASSRGQGAKGELFF
cdr3_nt: TGTGCCAGCAGCCGGGGACAGGGGGCGAAAGGGGAGCTGTTTTTT

cdr3_length: 19
v_call: TRBV7-9
clone_size: NA
d_call: TRBD1
j_call: TRBJ2-3
cdr3_aa: CASSLTQQQRGRTTDTQYF
cdr3_nt: TGTGCCAGCAGCTTAACCCAACAACAGAGGGGGCGAACCACAGATACGCAGTATTTT

cdr3_length: 13
v_call: TRBV12-3/TRBV12-4
clone_size: NA
d_call: NA
j_call: TRBJ1-2
cdr3_aa: CASSFGAPGSYTF
cdr3_nt: TGTGCCAGCAGTTTTGGGGCCCCTGGCAGCTACACCTTC

cdr3_length: 13
v_call: TRBV5-1
clone_size: NA
d_call: NA
j_call: TRBJ1-2
cdr3_aa: CASSLDSSYGYTF
cdr3_nt: TGCGCCAGCAGCTTGGACAGTTCCTATGGCTACACCTTC

cdr3_length: 16
v_call: TRBV11-2
clone_size: few
d_call: TRBD1
j_call: TRBJ1-1
cdr3_aa: CASSQDRGKGGTEAFF
cdr3_nt: TGTGCCAGCAGCCAGGACAGGGGTAAGGGTGGCACTGAAGCTTTCTTT

cdr3_length: 14
v_call: TRBV5-1
clone_size: few
d_call: TRBD1
j_call: TRBJ1-6
cdr3_aa: CASSLDRGDSPLHF
cdr3_nt: TGCGCCAGCAGCTTGGACAGGGGGGATTCACCCCTCCACTTT

cdr3_length: 13
v_call: TRBV28
clone_size: NA
d_call: NA
j_call: TRBJ2-7
cdr3_aa: CASSQLSSYEQYF
cdr3_nt: TGTGCCAGCAGTCAGCTGAGCTCCTACGAGCAGTACTTC

cdr3_length: 14
v_call: TRBV2
clone_size: NA
d_call: NA
j_call: TRBJ1-6
cdr3_aa: CASSRDTRNSPLHF
cdr3_nt: TGTGCCAGCAGTCGGGACACACGCAATTCACCCCTCCACTTT

cdr3_length: 14
v_call: TRBV18
clone_size: once
d_call: NA
j_call: TRBJ2-2
cdr3_aa: CASSTDFITGELFF
cdr3_nt: TGTGCCAGCTCGACGGACTTTATTACCGGGGAGCTGTTTTTT

cdr3_length: 13
v_call: TRBV30
clone_size: NA
d_call: NA
j_call: TRBJ2-7
cdr3_aa: CAWSVGQSYEQYF
cdr3_nt: TGTGCCTGGAGTGTAGGACAGAGCTACGAGCAGTACTTC

cdr3_length: 15
v_call: TRBV19
clone_size: once
d_call: NA
j_call: TRBJ1-2
cdr3_aa: CASMPLDKGGDGYTF
cdr3_nt: TGTGCCAGTATGCCTCTTGACAAGGGGGGAGATGGCTACACCTTC

cdr3_length: 17
v_call: TRBV4-1
clone_size: NA
d_call: TRBD2
j_call: TRBJ2-5
cdr3_aa: CASSQGFLAGGQETQYF
cdr3_nt: TGCGCCAGCAGCCAAGGCTTTTTGGCGGGAGGGCAGGAGACCCAGTACTTC

cdr3_length: 14
v_call: TRBV7-9
clone_size: few
d_call: TRBD2
j_call: TRBJ2-3
cdr3_aa: CATLAGGSTDTQYF
cdr3_nt: TGTGCCACCTTAGCGGGAGGGAGCACAGATACGCAGTATTTT

cdr3_length: 12
v_call: TRBV7-9
clone_size: NA
d_call: NA
j_call: TRBJ1-1
cdr3_aa: CASSLVDVRSDF
cdr3_nt: TGTGCCAGCAGCTTAGTGGACGTGCGTTCGGATTTT

cdr3_length: 15
v_call: TRBV19
clone_size: NA
d_call: TRBD1
j_call: TRBJ2-4
cdr3_aa: CASSIVGTGGNIQYF
cdr3_nt: TGTGCCAGTAGTATTGTAGGGACAGGTGGTAACATTCAGTACTTC

cdr3_length: 16
v_call: TRBV19
clone_size: NA
d_call: TRBD1
j_call: TRBJ1-1
cdr3_aa: CASSPEGQGVNTEAFF
cdr3_nt: TGTGCCAGTAGTCCCGAAGGACAGGGCGTGAACACTGAAGCTTTCTTT